This passage covers 28 T cell receptor beta chains from one sample sequenced in a study of human T cells and chemical hapten exposure. Noted time point: pre-sensitization, week 0. Treatment described: therapeutic diphenylcyclopropenone sensitization with weekly scalp DPC. TCRdb processed the RACE reads anew with MiXCR; each CDR3 protein has one entry. The table records about 260,000 distinct CDR3 sequences, about 8.1% of them present only once. Sequenced here: whole blood, sampled in connection with sensitization to the hapten diphenylcyclopropenone (DPC). All receptors come from a woman aged 40 to 50 with alopecia areata. Some clones in this sample may be carry-over from other donors' samples.

This clonotype was counted ten times or more. This sequence joins TRBV7-8 and TRBJ2-1; 11 bases are a match to TRBD2. V lost 0 bases and J lost 3; bases outside the gene matches: 4. Germline loops: CDR1 SGHVS, CDR2 FQNEAQ. The CDR3 length is 17 residues. CDR3 sequence reads: CASSLAALAGGYNEQFF. The CDR3 DNA is TGTGCCAGCAGCTTAGCGGCGCTAGCGGGAGGCTACAATGAGCAGTTCTTC.

This clonotype was picked up many times. The chain couples TRBV20-1 to TRBJ1-2; TRBD1 aligns across 12 bases. The germline CDR1 and CDR2 sequences are DFQATT and SNEGSKA (reference sequence). With V trimmed by 6 bases and J by 6 bases, 8 bases remained unmatched. This CDR3 comprises 14 residues. CDR3 sequence (DNA): TGCAGTGCCGTCGGGGGACAGGGGGCTGATGGCTACACCTTC. Translated, it gives CSAVGGQGADGYTF.

The chain links TRBV29-1 to TRBJ2-1; no clear D. This CDR3 contains 11 residues. The germline V gene encodes CDR1 SQVTM and CDR2 ANQGSEA. Trimming took off 6 bases at V and 10 bases at J, with 13 bases between the two ends. The DNA of the CDR3 is TGCAGCGTCCTACACCCTAACGAGCAGTTCTTC. Translating gives CSVLHPNEQFF.

This clonotype was counted many times. V usage is TRBV4-2 and J usage is TRBJ2-3; no clear D gene. The CDR3 consists of 18 residues. V was shortened by 4 bases and J by 0 bases, with 20 bases between the two germline ends. Germline V gives CDR1 LGHNA, CDR2 YNFKEQ. CDR3 in DNA: TGTGCCAGCAGCCTTCAACAGTGGACGGATACTAGCACAGATACGCAGTATTTT. Protein product: CASSLQQWTDTSTDTQYF.

This clonotype was found many times. The chain links TRBV6-2 or TRBV6-3 to TRBJ1-2; weak D call: TRBD1 (6 bases). The germline gives CDR1 MNHEY, CDR2 SVGEGT. CDR3 length equals 14 residues. V was clipped by 0 bases and J by 4 bases, with 9 bases between them. The chain's CDR3 is CASSYSTGAYGYTF. DNA of the CDR3: TGTGCCAGCAGTTACTCGACAGGAGCCTATGGCTACACCTTC.

In its sample, this clonotype was seen many times. The chain has TRBV10-3 and TRBJ2-1, with D unresolved. The CDR3 is 13 amino acids. Germline CDR1 is ENHRY and CDR2 is SYGVKD. V lost 8 bases and J 5 bases, leaving 13 bases between the germline ends. CDR3 protein: CAIGSLPDNEQFF. As DNA, the CDR3 is TGTGCCATCGGTTCCCTACCTGACAATGAGCAGTTCTTC.

The V call is TRBV27, the J call TRBJ1-5; no definite D call. The CDR3 has 13 residues. Germline V gene lookup returns CDR1 MNHEY and CDR2 SMNVEV (reference sequence). V dropped 2 bases and J dropped 9 bases, with 11 bases sitting between them. CDR3 residues: CASSLRGGGPQHF. CDR3 bases: TGTGCCAGCAGTTTACGGGGAGGAGGGCCCCAGCATTTT.

This clonotype showed up just a few times. This rearrangement joins TRBV29-1 to TRBJ1-4; D is perhaps TRBD1 (5 bases). Germline lookup yields CDR1 SQVTM and CDR2 ANQGSEA. Trimming stripped 6 bases from V and 7 bases from J, with 18 bases between. The CDR3 is made up of 14 amino acids. As DNA, the CDR3 is TGCAGCGTCGGCTCAGGGCGGATGGCTGAAAAACTGTTTTTT. Amino acids: CSVGSGRMAEKLFF.

J is TRBJ2-7 and V is TRBV7-2; no firm D call. The CDR3 has 13 residues. Germline V gene data show CDR1 as SGHTA and CDR2 as FQGNSA. V lost 4 bases and J lost 2, with 9 bases in between. CDR3 loop: CASSSRPPYEQYF. CDR3 in DNA: TGTGCCAGCAGCTCCCGCCCACCCTACGAGCAGTACTTC.

Remarks on this clonotype: A much larger clone lies a single base off, so this may be a read error. The chain has TRBV6-6 and TRBJ2-7, with a weak D call TRBD1 (6 bases). The CDR3 is 17 amino acids. CDR1 is MNHNY and CDR2 is SVGAGI in the germline V gene (reference sequence). The CDR3 here is CASTPSRAGGAPGEPYF. CDR3 in DNA: TGTGCCAGCACTCCAAGTAGGGCTGGGGGCGCCCCGGGTGAGCCGTACTTC.

The chain carries TRBV28 and TRBJ2-3, with a tentative D call TRBD2 (7 bases). Trimming took 0 bases from V and 3 from J, leaving 13 bases between them. CDR1 and CDR2 from the germline V gene are MDHEN and SYDVKM. This CDR3 region has 16 residues. The CDR3 DNA is TGTGCCAGCAGTTTATGGCGGGGGCAGGGGACAGATACGCAGTATTTT. It translates to CASSLWRGQGTDTQYF.

This clonotype was seen a handful of times. The chain employs TRBV10-3 and TRBJ2-7; D may be TRBD2 (5 bases). With 7 bases removed from V and 0 bases from J, the gap between germline ends came to 13 bases. This CDR3 is 14 amino acids long. Germline V lookup: CDR1 ENHRY, CDR2 SYGVKD. CDR3 bases: TGTGCCATCAATGGCCAGCGGAGCTCCTACGAGCAGTACTTC. It specifies CAINGQRSSYEQYF.

Ten or more counts support this clonotype. The chain carries TRBV29-1 and TRBJ2-7; D may correspond to TRBD1 or TRBD2 (7 bases each). This CDR3 has 11 residues. Germline CDR1 is SQVTM and CDR2 is ANQGSEA. Trimming cost V 4 bases and J 12 bases, with 16 bases left between them. The CDR3 nucleotides are TGCAGCGTTGTAAGGGGGCGGGAGTTGTACTTC. Protein product: CSVVRGRELYF.

This clonotype was found many times. V and J are TRBV9 and TRBJ1-5; 8 bases agree with TRBD1. The CDR3 has 14 amino acids. Germline CDR1 reads SGDLS; CDR2 reads YYNGEE. Trimming cost V 4 bases and J 6 bases; bases outside gene matches: 6. Here the CDR3 DNA reads TGTGCCAGCAGCACGGGACAGGTTGGTCAGCCCCAGCATTTT. Encoded protein: CASSTGQVGQPQHF.

This clonotype was seen only a few times. The chain carries TRBV2 and TRBJ2-1; D is perhaps TRBD2 (5 bases). Germline V gene data show CDR1 as SNHLY and CDR2 as FYNNEI. V lost 3 bases, J lost 8 bases, and 14 bases lay in between. This CDR3 contains 14 residues. The CDR3 DNA reads TGTGCCAGCAGTGAGACGAGAGAGGGCGATGAGCAGTTCTTC. Protein: CASSETREGDEQFF.

This clonotype was detected many times. The chain has TRBV7-2 and TRBJ2-7, with D tentatively TRBD1 (6 bases). The V end lost 6 bases, the J end lost 3 bases, and 15 bases lay between the germline ends. The CDR3 contains 14 residues. CDR1 is SGHTA, CDR2 FQGNSA, per germline. CDR3: CASSPGATYYEQYF. The CDR3, as DNA: TGTGCCAGCAGTCCAGGGGCGACCTACTACGAGCAGTACTTC.

This clonotype turned up a few times. This chain connects TRBV7-2 to TRBJ2-5, with D unresolved. The V and J ends lost 4 bases and 3 bases respectively, with 9 bases between them. The germline V gene encodes CDR1 SGHTA and CDR2 FQGNSA. The CDR3 runs to 13 residues. CDR3 region: CASSSDPKETQYF. CDR3 bases: TGTGCCAGCAGCTCGGACCCTAAAGAGACCCAGTACTTC.

This clonotype has more than one count but fewer than ten. The rearrangement links TRBV10-3 to TRBJ1-3; no clear D. The CDR3 runs 15 residues. Germline CDR1 is ENHRY and CDR2 is SYGVKD. V was pared by 0 bases and J by 7 bases, with 13 bases between. The CDR3 protein is CAISESLVRRNTIYF. In nucleotides, the CDR3 is TGTGCCATCAGTGAGTCGTTGGTTAGGAGGAACACCATATATTTT.

Ten or more counts support this clonotype. The DNA of the CDR3 is TGTGCCAGCTCACCGCGACAGGGACCCTACGAGCAGTACTTC. Encoded protein: CASSPRQGPYEQYF. This sequence joins TRBV18 and TRBJ2-7; 7 bases map to TRBD1. Germline values: CDR1 KGHSH, CDR2 LQKENI. V was pared by 3 bases and J by 2 bases, with 4 bases of the junction left unmatched. The CDR3 is made up of 14 amino acids. Supplemented by reference TRBV18 and TRBJ2-7, the full variable domain reads NAGVMQNPRHLVRRRGQEARLRCSPMKGHSHVYWYRQLPEEGLKFMVYLQKENIIDESGMPKERFSAEFPKEGPSILRIQQVVRGDSAAYFCASSPRQGPYEQYFGPGTRLTVT.

This clonotype has only a few counts. The chain combines TRBV6-5 with TRBJ1-1, with D maybe TRBD1 (5 bases). This CDR3 has 16 amino acids. Trimming removed 0 bases from V and 0 bases from J, with 11 bases in between. CDR1 and CDR2 (germline): MNHEY, SVGAGI. This chain's CDR3 is CASSYSRGPLNTEAFF. In nucleotides, the CDR3 is TGTGCCAGCAGTTACTCGCGGGGACCTTTGAACACTGAAGCTTTCTTT.

This clonotype occurred a few times. The rearrangement joins TRBV27 to TRBJ2-1; 9 bases map to TRBD2. V shed 3 bases and J 4 bases; nucleotides not matched to a gene: 10. Germline V lookup: CDR1 MNHEY, CDR2 SMNVEV (reference sequence). This CDR3 is built from 17 residues. This chain's CDR3 is CASSFILGLAGYNEQFF. The CDR3 bases are TGTGCCAGCAGTTTTATTCTCGGGCTAGCGGGATACAATGAGCAGTTCTTC.

The V call is TRBV15, the J call TRBJ1-6; D is uncertain. CDR3 length: 15 amino acids. The germline CDR1 and CDR2 sequences are LNHNV and YYDKDF (reference sequence). V lost 0 bases and J lost 4, with 7 bases in between. CDR3: CATSREVTYNSPLHF. CDR3 nucleotide sequence: TGTGCCACCAGCAGAGAAGTAACGTATAATTCACCCCTCCACTTT. The variable domain in full, completed from reference TRBV15 and TRBJ1-6, reads DAMVIQNPRYQVTQFGKPVTLSCSQTLNHNVMYWYQQKSSQAPKLLFHYYDKDFNNEADTPDNFQSRRPNTSFCFLDIRSPGLGDTAMYLCATSREVTYNSPLHFGNGTRLTVT.

This clonotype was detected a few times. This chain uses TRBV11-3 with TRBJ2-7; D gene uncertain. The CDR3 extends over 13 amino acids. Between the trimmed V and J ends, which lost 2 bases and 3 bases, there was a span of 8 bases. Looked up from germline, CDR1 is SGHNT and CDR2 is YENEEA. CDR3 amino acids: CASSLTVRYEQYF. CDR3 nucleotide sequence: TGTGCCAGCAGCTTAACTGTGCGCTACGAGCAGTACTTC.

The chain couples TRBV6-1 to TRBJ1-6; no clear D gene. Germline CDR1 reads MNHNS; CDR2 reads SASEGT. V lost 0 bases to trimming and J lost 7 bases, with 4 bases between them. The CDR3 spans 13 residues. The CDR3 bases are TGTGCCAGCAGTGAAGCGGGGAATTCACCCCTCCACTTT. Its protein product is CASSEAGNSPLHF.

This clonotype was seen repeatedly, ten times or more. The rearrangement joins TRBV18 to TRBJ2-2; TRBD2 is a possible D gene (6 bases). V lost 3 bases and J 7 bases, leaving 12 bases between the germline ends. CDR3 size: 14 residues. In germline, CDR1 is KGHSH, CDR2 LQKENI. CDR3 loop: CASSPEGSGGELFF. CDR3 nucleotide sequence: TGTGCCAGCTCACCGGAGGGATCCGGCGGGGAGCTGTTTTTT.

In this sample, this clonotype turned up a few times. The rearrangement uses TRBV28 and TRBJ2-2; D gene ambiguous. V was cut by 7 bases and J by 6 bases, with 15 bases left in between. Germline CDR1 and CDR2: MDHEN and SYDVKM. The CDR3 length is 14 residues. CDR3 nucleotide sequence: TGTGCCAGCACCCATCCCCAAGGCTCCGGGGAGCTGTTTTTT. It translates to CASTHPQGSGELFF. The whole variable domain, remainder taken from reference TRBV28 and TRBJ2-2, is DVKVTQSSRYLVKRTGEKVFLECVQDMDHENMFWYRQDPGLGLRLIYFSYDVKMKEKGDIPEGYSVSREKKERFSLILESASTNQTSMYLCASTHPQGSGELFFGEGSRLTVL.

There are a few counts of this clonotype. The V gene is TRBV6-5, the J gene TRBJ1-5; no clear D gene. V was pared by 4 bases and J by 1 base, with 11 bases between. Germline lookup yields CDR1 MNHEY and CDR2 SVGAGI. This CDR3 is 15 amino acids long. The CDR3 region is CASSSSLGSNQPQHF. The CDR3, as DNA: TGTGCCAGCAGTTCGTCCCTGGGCAGCAATCAGCCCCAGCATTTT.

This rearrangement joins TRBV5-4 to TRBJ1-1; a weak D match, TRBD1 (6 bases). Trimming cost V 3 bases and J 1 base, with 13 bases left between them. Per germline, CDR1 SGHNT and CDR2 YYREEE (reference sequence). This CDR3 contains 15 residues. The CDR3 is CASSSDPTGNTEAFF. The CDR3 bases are TGTGCCAGCAGCTCCGACCCGACAGGGAACACTGAAGCTTTCTTT.